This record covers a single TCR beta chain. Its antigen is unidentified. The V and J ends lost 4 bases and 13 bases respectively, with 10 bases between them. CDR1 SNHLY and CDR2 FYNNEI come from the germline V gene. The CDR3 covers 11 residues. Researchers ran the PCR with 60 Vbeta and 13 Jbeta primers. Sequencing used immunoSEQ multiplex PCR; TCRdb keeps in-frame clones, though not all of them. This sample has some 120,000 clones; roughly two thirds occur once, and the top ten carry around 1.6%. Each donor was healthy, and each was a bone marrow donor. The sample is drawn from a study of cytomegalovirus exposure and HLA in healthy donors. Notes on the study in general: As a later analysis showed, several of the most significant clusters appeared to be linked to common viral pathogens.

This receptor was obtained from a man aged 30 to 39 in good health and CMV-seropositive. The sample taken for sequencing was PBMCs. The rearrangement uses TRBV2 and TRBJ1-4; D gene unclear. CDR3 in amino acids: CASSGNNILFF. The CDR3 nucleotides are TGTGCCAGCAGTGGCAACAACATACTGTTTTTT.